Each of the 31 T cell receptor beta chains below was sequenced from the same sample in a study of T-cell reconstitution after alpha-beta-depleted transplantation in children. Molecular barcoding with unique molecular identifiers was used for the TCRbeta library. Using its own MiXCR run on the PCR reads, TCRdb lists one record per CDR3 protein. The table records 480,000 or so distinct CDR3 sequences, over 9.5% of them present only once. Sequenced material: PBMCs, taken before TCRalphabeta/CD19-depleted stem cell transplant. All receptors come from a child aged 2 to 10 with inherited bone marrow failure, due to receive a stem cell transplant.

In its sample, this clonotype was seen a few times. This chain connects TRBV5-1 to TRBJ2-2; 12 bases line up with TRBD2. The germline V gene has CDR1 SGHRS and CDR2 YFSETQ. Trimming took 3 bases from V and 6 from J; bases not matched to a gene: 6. This CDR3 is 16 amino acids long. The CDR3 DNA follows: TGCGCCAGCAGCTGGCTAGCGGGAGGGCCGGCCGGGGAGCTGTTTTTT. Amino acids: CASSWLAGGPAGELFF.

The J gene is TRBJ2-1, the V gene TRBV7-2; 14 positions agree with TRBD2. The CDR3 runs to 20 residues. Germline-derived CDR1 and CDR2 are SGHTA and FQGNSA. V lost 5 bases and J lost 0; bases outside the gene matches: 12. The CDR3: CASSPRTSGGKGSSYNEQFF. The CDR3 DNA sequence: TGTGCCAGCAGCCCCCGGACTAGCGGGGGGAAAGGGAGCTCCTACAATGAGCAGTTCTTC. The full variable domain, in which reference TRBV7-2 and TRBJ2-1 provide the parts outside the CDR3, is GAGVSQSPSNKVTEKGKDVELRCDPISGHTALYWYRQSLGQGLEFLIYFQGNSAPDKSGLPSDRFSAERTGGSVSTLTIQRTQQEDSAVYLCASSPRTSGGKGSSYNEQFFGPGTRLTVL.

This chain joins TRBV28 and TRBJ2-1; the D is unclear. V lost 8 bases and J 9 bases, leaving 11 bases between the germline ends. The CDR3 totals 11 residues. The germline V gene encodes CDR1 MDHEN and CDR2 SYDVKM. CDR3 region: CASHSWGEQFF. The CDR3 DNA sequence: TGTGCCAGCCACTCCTGGGGTGAGCAGTTCTTC.

This clonotype was seen many times. The gene calls are TRBV4-3 and TRBJ2-3; no reliable D call. V was cut by 5 bases and J by 2 bases, with 14 bases left in between. There are 15 residues in the CDR3. Germline CDR1 reads LGHNA; CDR2 reads YSLEER. CDR3 sequence: CASSFTAAPTDTQYF. The CDR3 coding sequence is TGCGCCAGCAGCTTTACCGCAGCTCCCACAGATACGCAGTATTTT.

This clonotype was found many times. V is TRBV11-2 and J is TRBJ2-3; TRBD2 agrees at 11 bases. CDR1 and CDR2 (germline): SGHAT, FQNNGV. This CDR3 is 19 amino acids long. After removal of 1 base from V and 2 bases from J, the junction contained 11 bases not matched to a gene. The CDR3 region has the DNA TGTGCCAGCAGCTTAGGTGGGGCGACTAGCGGGACCCCCACAGATACGCAGTATTTT. This gives the protein CASSLGGATSGTPTDTQYF.

This clonotype was counted many times. This chain connects TRBV27 to TRBJ2-7, with TRBD1 matching over 7 bases. After removal of 7 bases from V and 6 bases from J, the junction contained 12 bases not matched to a gene. In germline, CDR1 is MNHEY, CDR2 SMNVEV (reference sequence). CDR3 length equals 14 residues. CDR3 nucleotide sequence: TGTGCCAGCACCCCGAAGGGGGACAGATCCGAGCAGTACTTC. Protein: CASTPKGDRSEQYF.

V is TRBV20-1 and J is TRBJ1-1; no definite D call. Germline assignment: CDR1 DFQATT and CDR2 SNEGSKA (reference sequence). Trimming took off 3 bases at V and 7 bases at J, with 21 bases between the two ends. The CDR3 sequence is 15 residues long. As DNA, the CDR3 is TGCAGTGCTAGTGACGGCCGGTTCGGGCCTGTTGAAGCTTTCTTT. This encodes CSASDGRFGPVEAFF.

This clonotype was counted many times. The chain links TRBV30 to TRBJ2-1; TRBD2 agrees at 7 bases. CDR1 GTSNPN and CDR2 SVGIG come from the germline V gene (reference sequence). The CDR3 has 13 residues. Losses at the gene ends were 1 base for V and 7 bases for J; bases not matched to a gene: 4. Written as DNA, the CDR3 is TGTGCCTGGAGTGCCGGACTAGGGAATGAGCAGTTCTTC. Protein: CAWSAGLGNEQFF. Full variable domain (rest looked up from reference TRBV30 and TRBJ2-1): SQTIHQWPATLVQPVGSPLSLECTVEGTSNPNLYWYRQAAGRGLQLLFYSVGIGQISSEVPQNLSASRPQDRQFILSSKKLLLSDSGFYLCAWSAGLGNEQFFGPGTRLTVL.

This clonotype was observed at least ten times. V is TRBV4-2 and J is TRBJ1-4; no clear D. The CDR3 covers 12 residues. The V gene's germline CDR1 is LGHNA and CDR2 YNFKEQ. Trimming pared 0 bases from V and 8 bases from J, leaving 4 bases between. CDR3: CASSQDSEKLFF. CDR3 coding DNA: TGTGCCAGCAGCCAAGACTCGGAAAAACTGTTTTTT.

This clonotype came up many times. V usage is TRBV7-2 and J usage is TRBJ1-1; maybe TRBD1 (6 bases). The germline V gene encodes CDR1 SGHTA and CDR2 FQGNSA. V dropped 5 bases and J dropped 6 bases, with 13 bases sitting between them. This CDR3 region has 13 residues. CDR3 residues: CASSEQGGPEAFF. CDR3 DNA: TGTGCCAGCAGCGAACAGGGAGGCCCTGAAGCTTTCTTT.

This clonotype was observed many times. V usage is TRBV4-1 and J usage is TRBJ2-1; the D is unclear. Germline assignment: CDR1 MGHRA and CDR2 YSYEKL. V was trimmed by 4 bases and J by 7 bases, leaving 8 bases between them. This CDR3 spans 12 amino acids. CDR3 sequence reads: CASSPPDNEQFF. The CDR3 coding sequence is TGCGCCAGCAGCCCACCTGATAATGAGCAGTTCTTC.

This clonotype was counted a few times. The chain has TRBV20-1 and TRBJ2-1; the match to TRBD1 covers 10 bases. This CDR3 spans 14 amino acids. V trimming: 5 bases; J trimming: 7 bases; junction bases outside the gene matches: 8. The germline V gene encodes CDR1 DFQATT and CDR2 SNEGSKA (reference sequence). CDR3 loop: CSALIGTGVNEQFF. CDR3 in DNA: TGCAGTGCTCTCATCGGGACAGGGGTGAATGAGCAGTTCTTC.

This clonotype was counted only a few times. The chain recombines TRBV7-2 with TRBJ2-7; D gene ambiguous. The CDR3 contains 14 residues. The V and J ends lost 4 bases and 2 bases respectively, with 12 bases between them. Looked up from germline, CDR1 is SGHTA and CDR2 is FQGNSA. The CDR3 nucleotides are TGTGCCAGCAGCTCCCAGGACGGTACCTACGAGCAGTACTTC. It is translated as CASSSQDGTYEQYF.

The table lists this clonotype with many counts. The J gene is TRBJ2-1, the V gene TRBV4-3; TRBD2 matches at 9 bases. The CDR3 totals 16 residues. The V gene end was trimmed by 3 bases and the J gene end by 3 bases; junction bases not matched to a gene: 6. Germline lookup yields CDR1 LGHNA and CDR2 YSLEER. The CDR3 protein is CASSHSGTSSYNEQFF. The CDR3 nucleotides read TGCGCCAGCAGCCACTCCGGGACTAGCAGCTACAATGAGCAGTTCTTC.

The sample holds many counts of this clonotype. J is TRBJ2-1 and V is TRBV5-1, with 8 bases fitting TRBD2. CDR1 is SGHRS and CDR2 is YFSETQ in the germline V gene. V lost 4 bases, J lost 4 bases, and 4 bases stayed unmatched. CDR3 length: 14 amino acids. The CDR3 sequence is CASSPGTRYNEQFF. Written as DNA, the CDR3 is TGCGCCAGCAGCCCCGGGACTAGGTACAATGAGCAGTTCTTC.

This clonotype was counted ten times or more. The chain joins TRBV9 to TRBJ2-1, with a weak D call TRBD2 (6 bases). Per the germline V gene, CDR1 is SGDLS and CDR2 is YYNGEE. With 4 bases removed from V and 8 bases from J, the gap between germline ends came to 28 bases. The CDR3 covers 18 residues. The CDR3 DNA reads as TGTGCCAGCAGCCTCACCGGCGGGACCGGTACAGTTCCCGATGAGCAGTTCTTC. It yields the protein CASSLTGGTGTVPDEQFF. The complete variable domain, with remaining parts taken from reference TRBV9 and TRBJ2-1, reads DSGVTQTPKHLITATGQRVTLRCSPRSGDLSVYWYQQSLDQGLQFLIQYYNGEERAKGNILERFSAQQFPDLHSELNLSSLELGDSALYFCASSLTGGTGTVPDEQFFGPGTRLTVL.

In its sample, this clonotype was seen many times. The chain carries TRBV27 and TRBJ2-1; 9 bases line up with TRBD2. With V trimmed by 6 bases and J by 6 bases, 9 bases remained unmatched. This CDR3 spans 15 amino acids. Per the germline V gene, CDR1 is MNHEY and CDR2 is SMNVEV (reference sequence). The CDR3 DNA sequence: TGTGCCAGCAGAGTGGCGGGAGGGCCGGTCAATGAGCAGTTCTTC. Protein product: CASRVAGGPVNEQFF.

A word on this clonotype: It may be a read error: a sequence one base away is much more abundant. The J gene is TRBJ1-2, the V gene TRBV12-3 or TRBV12-4; 8 bases are shared with TRBD1. The CDR3 has 17 amino acids. CDR3 sequence: CASSQDPQGAGHLGYSF. CDR3 sequence (DNA): TGTGCCAGCAGTCAAGATCCCCAGGGGGCAGGACACCTCGGCTACTCCTTC.

This clonotype has a count of ten or more. The rearrangement uses TRBV20-1 and TRBJ2-3; D might be TRBD1 (6 bases). V was trimmed by 7 bases and J by 2 bases, leaving 10 bases between them. This CDR3 is built from 12 residues. The germline V gene has CDR1 DFQATT and CDR2 SNEGSKA (reference sequence). The CDR3 region has the DNA TGCAGTGATCAGGGGAACACAGATACGCAGTATTTT. Translating gives CSDQGNTDTQYF.

In its sample, this clonotype was seen many times. The chain carries TRBV12-3 or TRBV12-4 and TRBJ2-3, with D perhaps TRBD1 (5 bases). Between the trimmed V and J ends, which lost 7 bases and 0 bases, there was a span of 11 bases. The CDR3 runs 14 residues. CDR3 residues: CASTSTVSTDTQYF. CDR3 sequence (DNA): TGTGCCAGCACCTCGACAGTTAGCACAGATACGCAGTATTTT.

This clonotype was recorded many times. The rearrangement uses TRBV5-1 and TRBJ1-6; weak D call: TRBD1 (6 bases). Looked up from germline, CDR1 is SGHRS and CDR2 is YFSETQ. This CDR3 is built from 15 residues. Between the trimmed V and J ends, which lost 3 bases and 4 bases, there was a span of 11 bases. The DNA of the CDR3 is TGCGCCAGCAGCTCCAGCGGACAGTATAATTCACCCCTCCACTTT. This gives the protein CASSSSGQYNSPLHF.

This clonotype was seen repeatedly, ten times or more. V and J are TRBV5-6 and TRBJ2-3; D ambiguous. The CDR3 runs to 14 residues. V lost 0 bases and J lost 2, with 7 bases in between. CDR1 SGHDT and CDR2 YYEEEE come from the germline V gene. Here the CDR3 reads CASSLATNTDTQYF. The CDR3, as DNA: TGTGCCAGCAGCTTGGCCACCAACACAGATACGCAGTATTTT.

This clonotype was counted at least ten times. This sequence joins TRBV12-3 or TRBV12-4 and TRBJ2-3; perhaps TRBD2 as D (6 bases). V was clipped by 3 bases and J by 2 bases, with 15 bases between them. This CDR3 has 16 amino acids. CDR3 DNA sequence: TGTGCCAGCAGTTTCCCCCGGGAGAAAGTCACAGATACGCAGTATTTT. Encoded protein: CASSFPREKVTDTQYF.

The table lists this clonotype with many counts. V is TRBV4-2 and J is TRBJ2-3; D possibly corresponds to TRBD2 (7 bases). In germline, CDR1 is LGHNA, CDR2 YNFKEQ. The CDR3 extends over 16 amino acids. Trimming took off 0 bases at V and 7 bases at J, with 17 bases between the two ends. In DNA form, the CDR3 reads TGTGCCAGCAGCCAAGATAACGGCGGGGGCTTGAATACGCAGTATTTT. Translation: CASSQDNGGGLNTQYF.

The CDR3 bases are TGCAGTGCTCTGCCGGGGGTCGGGAGGGCGGGAGTTAACAATGAGCAGTTCTTC. Its translation: CSALPGVGRAGVNNEQFF. The V call is TRBV20-1, the J call TRBJ2-1; 8 positions agree with TRBD2. This CDR3 has 18 residues. CDR1 is DFQATT, CDR2 SNEGSKA, per germline (reference sequence). The V and J ends lost 5 bases and 5 bases, in that order; junction bases with no gene match: 20.

This chain joins TRBV29-1 and TRBJ2-1; D gene ambiguous. V lost 3 bases and J lost 8, with 14 bases in between. CDR1 and CDR2 (germline): SQVTM, ANQGSEA. The CDR3 contains 13 residues. DNA for the CDR3: TGCAGCGTTGATGCCTTGAACGGCGATGAGCAGTTCTTC. It yields the protein CSVDALNGDEQFF.

This clonotype was detected ten times or more. The chain links TRBV5-1 to TRBJ2-4; 9 nucleotides align to TRBD1. CDR1 and CDR2 from the germline V gene are SGHRS and YFSETQ. The CDR3 covers 13 residues. V shed 0 bases and J 9 bases; nucleotides not matched to a gene: 1. In DNA form, the CDR3 reads TGCGCCAGCAGCTTGGGGACAGGGGTCATTCAGTACTTC. Translated: CASSLGTGVIQYF.

This clonotype has ten or more counts. The chain combines TRBV4-3 with TRBJ2-3, with D perhaps TRBD2 (6 bases). Trimming left V 0 bases short and J 6 bases short, with 19 bases between. The CDR3 covers 17 residues. Per germline, CDR1 LGHNA and CDR2 YSLEER. The CDR3 coding sequence is TGCGCCAGCAGCCAAGACAATAGCGGAGGAGGACCGGATACGCAGTATTTT. Translating it yields CASSQDNSGGGPDTQYF.

Of note for this clonotype: A much larger clone lies a single base off, so this may be a read error. DNA of the CDR3: TGTGCCAGCAGTTTCCTAGCGCCAACAGCGCTCTATGGCTACACCTTC. Its protein is CASSFLAPTALYGYTF. The chain carries TRBV28 and TRBJ1-2; D call uncertain. CDR1 and CDR2 from the germline V gene are MDHEN and SYDVKM. The CDR3 is 16 residues long. Trimming removed 3 bases at V and 4 bases at J, with 18 bases between.

This clonotype was seen many times. V and J are TRBV21-1 and TRBJ2-2. TRBV21-1 is termed a pseudogene. The CDR3 contains 14 residues. CDR3 in DNA: TGTGCCAGCAGCATATCTCGCAATCCCGGGGAGCTGTTTTTT. This gives the protein CASSISRNPGELFF.

This clonotype was seen ten or more times. V and J are TRBV29-1 and TRBJ2-7; 10 nucleotides agree with TRBD1. The CDR3 covers 17 residues. Trimming took 0 bases from V and 3 from J; bases not matched to a gene: 11. From germline, CDR1 is SQVTM and CDR2 ANQGSEA. The CDR3 DNA follows: TGCAGCGTTGAAGATCCGTTTGGGACAGGGGAGGTCTACGAGCAGTACTTC. Amino acid sequence: CSVEDPFGTGEVYEQYF.